This T cell receptor (beta chain) originates from a study of blood T cell repertoires in COVID-19. CDR3 length: 16 residues. Deletions cut 0 bases from V and 6 bases from J, with 16 bases between. The germline V gene encodes CDR1 LNHNV and CDR2 YYDKDF (reference sequence). Sequenced by immunoSEQ multiplex PCR; TCRdb stores in-frame clones only, minus some. Of approximately 82,000 clones listed, 81% are singletons. V is TRBV15 and J is TRBJ2-3; D is unresolved. The clonotype was recovered from a human donor in a cohort sampled during active COVID-19. The sequenced sample consisted of peripheral blood. The CDR3 loop reads CATSRDRSLTADTQYF. CDR3 DNA: TGTGCCACCAGCAGAGATCGATCCCTCACAGCCGATACGCAGTATTTT.